The rows below give T cell receptor beta chains drawn from one sample of a study of T cell responses to AZD1222 COVID-19 vaccine. The data were produced by immunoSEQ multiplex PCR, yet TCRdb's version contains in-frame clones alone and is incomplete. The sample records about 180,000 clones, roughly nine tenths being singletons. Sequencing was performed on peripheral blood, taken on day 0 of AZD1222 vaccination. The receptors shown here come from an adult in good health. The CDR3 runs from the conserved cysteine through the conserved F or W. Each record gives: V gene, D gene, J gene, clone size, CDR3 protein, CDR3 DNA. The D gene is left open where the match is weak. Size tells how often a clone was seen (once, few, many) or the class of an expanded clone, and some rows leave it out.

>TRBV9|.|TRBJ1-2|.
CASSGSLTAEGYTF
TGTGCCAGCAGCGGCTCTTTGACCGCCGAGGGCTACACCTTC
>TRBV5-4|.|TRBJ1-3|.
CASSSNHGAGNTIYF
TGTGCCAGCAGCTCAAATCACGGGGCTGGAAACACCATATATTTT
>TRBV4-1|.|TRBJ1-2|.
CASSQVWAGSRNYGYTF
TGCGCCAGCAGCCAAGTTTGGGCAGGCAGCCGGAACTATGGCTACACCTTC
>TRBV3-1/TRBV3-2|.|TRBJ1-1|.
CASSQDGYLNTEAFF
TGTGCCAGCAGCCAAGATGGCTACCTCAACACTGAAGCTTTCTTT
>TRBV5-1|.|TRBJ1-5|.
CASSLEAGPDQPQHF
TGCGCCAGCAGCTTGGAAGCAGGGCCGGATCAGCCCCAGCATTTT
>TRBV5-1|.|TRBJ2-5|.
CASSLDPLEAQYF
TGCGCCAGCAGCTTGGACCCACTGGAGGCCCAGTACTTC
>TRBV11-3|.|TRBJ2-1|.
CASSSYGGDYNEQFF
TGTGCCAGCAGCTCCTATGGGGGAGACTACAATGAGCAGTTCTTC
>TRBV21-1|.|TRBJ2-5|.
CASSPCRETQYF
TGTGCCAGCAGCCCCTGTAGAGAGACCCAGTACTTC
>TRBV12-3/TRBV12-4|.|TRBJ2-5|.
CASSLGIKETQYF
TGTGCCAGCAGTTTAGGGATAAAAGAGACCCAGTACTTC
>TRBV18|.|TRBJ1-5|.
CASSPGQSHSNQPQHF
TGTGCCAGCTCACCAGGACAGTCTCATAGCAATCAGCCCCAGCATTTT
>TRBV5-1|.|TRBJ1-5|.
CASRSGGADQPQHF
TGCGCCAGCAGGTCGGGGGGCGCGGATCAGCCCCAGCATTTT
>TRBV7-8|.|TRBJ2-7|.
CASSLELGLLYEQYF
TGTGCCAGCAGCTTAGAATTAGGACTCCTATACGAGCAGTACTTC
>TRBV10-3|.|TRBJ2-7|.
CAISEPGSGQTYEQYF
TGTGCCATCAGTGAACCAGGCTCAGGGCAGACCTACGAGCAGTACTTC
>TRBV3-1/TRBV3-2|TRBD1|TRBJ2-6|.
CASSPTFGQGGRSGANVLTF
TGTGCCAGCAGCCCTACCTTTGGACAGGGGGGAAGGTCTGGGGCCAACGTCCTGACTTTC
>TRBV28|.|TRBJ1-2|.
CASSRVNYGYTF
TGTGCCAGCAGCCGAGTTAACTATGGCTACACCTTC
>TRBV7-2|.|TRBJ1-1|.
CASSLPVGRTTEAFF
TGTGCCAGCAGCCTGCCGGTGGGACGGACCACTGAAGCTTTCTTT
>TRBV27|.|TRBJ2-3|.
CASSSGQGAFGLAGVDTQYF
TGTGCCAGCAGTTCCGGACAGGGGGCCTTTGGGCTAGCGGGGGTAGATACGCAGTATTTT
>TRBV3-1/TRBV3-2|.|TRBJ1-5|few
CASSQDRNQPQHF
TGTGCCAGCAGCCAAGACAGGAATCAGCCCCAGCATTTT
>TRBV4-1|.|TRBJ2-7|.
CASSQERFSANYEQYF
TGCGCCAGCAGCCAAGAACGTTTTAGCGCTAATTACGAGCAGTACTTC
>TRBV6-2/TRBV6-3|TRBD1|TRBJ1-2|few
CASSSSDRGYGYTF
TGTGCCAGCAGTTCCTCGGACAGGGGGTATGGCTACACCTTC
>TRBV30|TRBD1|TRBJ2-7|.
CAVSRDRGYEQYF
TGTGCCGTCAGCCGGGACAGGGGTTACGAGCAGTACTTC
>TRBV20-1|.|TRBJ1-4|.
CSASITTNEKLFF
TGCAGTGCCAGTATAACGACTAATGAAAAACTGTTTTTT
>TRBV29-1|TRBD1|TRBJ1-5|.
CSVGQGAAQPQHF
TGCAGCGTAGGACAGGGGGCGGCTCAGCCCCAGCATTTT
>TRBV27|.|TRBJ2-7|.
CASSDPGTAYEQYF
TGTGCCAGCAGCGACCCCGGAACGGCCTACGAGCAGTACTTC
>TRBV19|TRBD1|TRBJ1-2|.
CATSDRNYGYTF
TGTGCCACATCGGACAGGAACTATGGCTACACCTTC
>TRBV6-5|TRBD1|TRBJ1-6|.
CASSSESGQSSPLHF
TGTGCCAGCAGTTCGGAGTCGGGACAGTCGTCACCCCTCCACTTT
>TRBV9|.|TRBJ2-7|.
CASSAGDGYYEQYF
TGTGCCAGCAGCGCAGGGGACGGCTACTACGAGCAGTACTTC
>TRBV19|TRBD1|TRBJ2-7|.
CASNGQGSHEQYF
TGTGCCAGTAACGGACAGGGGAGCCACGAGCAGTACTTC
>TRBV7-6|.|TRBJ1-6|.
CASSLVHVSSPLHF
TGTGCCAGCAGCTTAGTGCATGTTAGTTCACCCCTCCACTTT
>TRBV15|.|TRBJ1-1|.
CATSRDRGSEAFF
TGTGCCACCAGCAGAGATCGGGGCAGTGAAGCTTTCTTT
>TRBV27|TRBD1|TRBJ1-2|.
CASSPTGGIGYTF
TGTGCCAGCAGTCCCACAGGGGGAATTGGCTACACCTTC
>TRBV20-1|TRBD2|TRBJ2-7|.
CSASLTSGSLGEQYF
TGCAGTGCTAGTTTGACTAGCGGGAGCCTCGGCGAGCAGTACTTC
>TRBV7-8|.|TRBJ1-3|.
CASSLTLPSGNTIYF
TGTGCCAGCAGCCTGACCCTTCCGTCTGGAAACACCATATATTTT
>TRBV10-3|.|TRBJ2-3|.
CAVTSVRDTQYF
TGTGCCGTTACTAGTGTTAGGGATACGCAGTATTTT
>TRBV28|.|TRBJ1-5|once
CASSLLGQPQHF
TGTGCCAGCAGTTTACTAGGTCAGCCCCAGCATTTT
>TRBV9|.|TRBJ1-2|.
CASSGARSYGYTF
TGTGCCAGCAGCGGAGCAAGATCGTATGGCTACACCTTC
>TRBV28|.|TRBJ1-1|.
CASSFWDGGNMNTEAFF
TGTGCCAGCAGTTTCTGGGACGGAGGTAACATGAACACTGAAGCTTTCTTT
>TRBV6-5|TRBD1|TRBJ1-4|.
CASRPGQNNEKLFF
TGTGCCAGCAGACCGGGACAGAATAATGAAAAACTGTTTTTT
>TRBV7-2|TRBD1|TRBJ1-4|.
CASSADPWTGPREKLFF
TGTGCCAGCAGCGCAGACCCTTGGACAGGACCTAGGGAAAAACTGTTTTTT
>TRBV5-6|TRBD1|TRBJ1-1|.
CASSLGTGEAFF
TGTGCCAGCAGCTTAGGGACAGGGGAAGCTTTCTTT
>TRBV9|.|TRBJ2-6|.
CASSVESGETSGANVLTF
TGTGCCAGCAGCGTAGAATCGGGGGAAACCTCTGGGGCCAACGTCCTGACTTTC
>TRBV9|.|TRBJ1-4|few
CASSVGQVEEKLFF
TGTGCCAGCAGCGTAGGTCAGGTTGAGGAAAAACTGTTTTTT
>TRBV28|.|TRBJ1-2|once
CASSLKGWPNWGYTF
TGTGCCAGCAGTTTAAAGGGGTGGCCCAACTGGGGCTACACCTTC
>TRBV5-1|.|TRBJ2-1|.
CASSLDGSEGSVSFF
TGCGCCAGCAGCTTGGATGGTAGCGAGGGATCAGTTTCGTTCTTC
>TRBV19|TRBD1|TRBJ2-7|once
CASSHNRGEQYF
TGTGCCAGTAGCCACAACAGGGGCGAGCAGTACTTC
>TRBV9|TRBD1|TRBJ1-4|.
CASSRGDNEKLFF
TGTGCCAGCTCCAGGGGGGATAATGAAAAACTGTTTTTT
>TRBV6-5|TRBD1|TRBJ1-1|.
CASSYSTGADTEAFF
TGTGCCAGCAGTTACTCGACAGGGGCGGACACTGAAGCTTTCTTT
>TRBV6-5|TRBD1|TRBJ1-3|.
CASSRGLSGNTIYF
TGTGCCAGCAGTAGGGGGCTGTCTGGAAACACCATATATTTT
>TRBV6-2/TRBV6-3|.|TRBJ2-2|.
CASSYSPGTNTGELFF
TGTGCCAGCAGTTACTCGCCAGGGACGAACACCGGGGAGCTGTTTTTT
>TRBV6-6|TRBD2|TRBJ2-7|.
CASSLPPRGLAGGAYEQYF
TGTGCCAGCAGTCTACCTCCCAGAGGACTAGCGGGAGGGGCCTACGAGCAGTACTTC
>TRBV28|TRBD1|TRBJ1-3|.
CASLIGQGPGNTIYF
TGTGCCAGTCTCATTGGACAGGGCCCCGGAAACACCATATATTTT
>TRBV30|.|TRBJ1-3|once
CAWTRTAGNTIYF
TGTGCCTGGACTAGGACGGCTGGAAACACCATATATTTT
>TRBV19|.|TRBJ1-2|.
CASSIPGLQYGYTF
TGTGCCAGTAGTATCCCCGGACTCCAGTATGGCTACACCTTC
>TRBV5-1|.|TRBJ1-1|.
CASSLATQNTEAFF
TGCGCCAGCAGCTTGGCGACACAAAACACTGAAGCTTTCTTT